Here is one TCR beta chain with its context. This record belongs to a study of blood T cells in healthy people across ages. Together with a sample-barcoded 5' primer, a J-beta primer mix was included in a second PCR lasting about 7 to 11 cycles. A single record per CDR3 protein comes from TCRdb applying MiXCR to the 5' RACE reads. The repertoire holds roughly 1.5 million distinct CDR3 sequences, with about 42% as singletons. The CDR3 consists of 16 residues. CDR1 is SQVTM and CDR2 is ANQGSEA in the germline V gene. Trimming at V came to 3 bases and at J to 6 bases, leaving 10 bases not matched to a gene.

The sequence came from a woman aged 18 to 35 in good health. The sequenced sample was blood. V usage is TRBV29-1 and J usage is TRBJ2-3; 12 nucleotides align to TRBD2. CDR3 sequence reads: CSVEGSLAGGSDTQYF. Here the CDR3 DNA reads TGCAGCGTTGAGGGGTCGCTAGCGGGGGGGTCGGATACGCAGTATTTT.